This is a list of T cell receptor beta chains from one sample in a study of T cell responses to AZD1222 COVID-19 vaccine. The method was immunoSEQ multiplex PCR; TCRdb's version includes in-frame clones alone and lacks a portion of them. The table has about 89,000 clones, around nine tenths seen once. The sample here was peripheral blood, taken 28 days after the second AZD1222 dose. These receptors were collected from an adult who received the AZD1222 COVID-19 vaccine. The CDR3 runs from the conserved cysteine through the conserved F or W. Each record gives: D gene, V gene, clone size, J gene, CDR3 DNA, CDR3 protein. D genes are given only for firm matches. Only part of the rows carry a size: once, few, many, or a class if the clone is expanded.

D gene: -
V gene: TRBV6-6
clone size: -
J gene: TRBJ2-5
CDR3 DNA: TGTGCCAGCAGTTCACAGGGATTTGGCGGGGAGACCCAGTACTTC
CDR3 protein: CASSSQGFGGETQYF

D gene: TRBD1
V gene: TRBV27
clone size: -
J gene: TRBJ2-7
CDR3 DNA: TGTGCCAGCAGTTTCGGGACAGGGACCTACGAGCAGTACTTC
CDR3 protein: CASSFGTGTYEQYF

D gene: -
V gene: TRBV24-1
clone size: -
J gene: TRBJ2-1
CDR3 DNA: TGTGCCACCAGTGACTACAGGGACAATGAGCAGTTCTTC
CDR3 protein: CATSDYRDNEQFF

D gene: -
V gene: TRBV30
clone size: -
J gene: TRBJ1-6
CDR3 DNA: TGTGCCTCGGGGGCGCTCCGGAATTCACCCCTCCACTTT
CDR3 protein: CASGALRNSPLHF

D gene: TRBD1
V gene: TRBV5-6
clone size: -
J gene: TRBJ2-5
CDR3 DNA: TGTGCCAGCAGCCTGATTCCAGGGGGCTCGGAGACCCAGTACTTC
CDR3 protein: CASSLIPGGSETQYF

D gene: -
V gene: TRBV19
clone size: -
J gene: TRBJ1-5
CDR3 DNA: TGTGCCAGTAGCCCAGGAGACTATAGCAATCAGCCCCAGCATTTT
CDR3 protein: CASSPGDYSNQPQHF

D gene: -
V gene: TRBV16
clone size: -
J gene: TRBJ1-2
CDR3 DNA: TGTGCCAGCAGCCTCCATGGCGTAGCTAACTATGGCTACACCTTC
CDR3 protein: CASSLHGVANYGYTF

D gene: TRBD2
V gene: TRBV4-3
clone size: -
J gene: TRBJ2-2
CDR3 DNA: TGCGCCAGCAGTCCGGGCCAGCGGGGGCCGGAGTCAACCACCGGGGAGCTGTTTTTT
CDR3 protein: CASSPGQRGPESTTGELFF

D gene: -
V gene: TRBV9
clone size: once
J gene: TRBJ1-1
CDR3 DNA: TGTGCCAGCAGCTATAAGAGTAACACTGAAGCTTTCTTT
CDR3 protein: CASSYKSNTEAFF

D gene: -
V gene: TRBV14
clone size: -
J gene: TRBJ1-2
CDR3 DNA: TGTGCCAGCAGCCAACACAGGGAGGACTACTATGGCTACACCTTC
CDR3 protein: CASSQHREDYYGYTF

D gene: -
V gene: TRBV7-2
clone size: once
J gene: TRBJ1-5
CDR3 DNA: TGTGCCAGCAGCTTATTCGTCGAGGGAGGTCAGCCCCAGCATTTT
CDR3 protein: CASSLFVEGGQPQHF

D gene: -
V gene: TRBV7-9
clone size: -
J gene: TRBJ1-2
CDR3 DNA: TGTGCCAGCAGCTTAGTGGTTGGCTACACCTTC
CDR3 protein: CASSLVVGYTF

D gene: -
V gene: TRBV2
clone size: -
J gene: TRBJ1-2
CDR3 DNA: TGTGCCAGCATCCTTCAGGGGACCTCTAACTATGGCTACACCTTC
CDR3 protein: CASILQGTSNYGYTF

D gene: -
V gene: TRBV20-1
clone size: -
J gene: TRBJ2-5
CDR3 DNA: TGCAGTGCTAGTATCCCCGGGTACCAAGAGACCCAGTACTTC
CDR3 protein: CSASIPGYQETQYF

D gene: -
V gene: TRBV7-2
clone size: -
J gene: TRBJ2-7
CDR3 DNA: TGTGCCAGCAGCTTCAGATACGAGCAGTACTTC
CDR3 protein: CASSFRYEQYF

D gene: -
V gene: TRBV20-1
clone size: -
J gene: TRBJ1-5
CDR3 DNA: TGCAGTGCTAGTGGTCAGCGGATGGATCAGCCCCAGCATTTT
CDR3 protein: CSASGQRMDQPQHF

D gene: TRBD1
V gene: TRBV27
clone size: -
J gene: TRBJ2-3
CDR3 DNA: TGTGCCAGCAGTTTAGCGGCGACAGGGTTTAAAGATACGCAGTATTTT
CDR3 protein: CASSLAATGFKDTQYF

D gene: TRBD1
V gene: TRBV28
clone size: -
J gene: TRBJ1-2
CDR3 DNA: TGTGCCAGCAGTTTCCGCCAAGGACAGGGCCCTAACTATGGCTACACCTTC
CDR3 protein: CASSFRQGQGPNYGYTF

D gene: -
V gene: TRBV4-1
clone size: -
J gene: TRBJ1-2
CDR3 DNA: TGCGCCAGCAGCACGGAGTCTGGCTATGGCTACACCTTC
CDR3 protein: CASSTESGYGYTF

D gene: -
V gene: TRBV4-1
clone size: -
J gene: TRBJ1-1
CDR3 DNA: TGCGCCAGCAGCCTCTGGGGCGGGAACACTGAAGCTTTCTTT
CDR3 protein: CASSLWGGNTEAFF

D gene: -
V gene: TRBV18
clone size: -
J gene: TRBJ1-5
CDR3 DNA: TGTGCCAGCTCACCAGAGGCGGGAAACAATCAGCCCCAGCATTTT
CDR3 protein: CASSPEAGNNQPQHF

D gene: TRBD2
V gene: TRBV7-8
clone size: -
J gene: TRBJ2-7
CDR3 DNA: TGTGCCAGCAGCTTAGGCGGCGGGGGGGCGAGGGAGCAGTACTTC
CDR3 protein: CASSLGGGGAREQYF

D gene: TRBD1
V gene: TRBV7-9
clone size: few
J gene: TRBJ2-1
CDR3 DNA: TGTGCCAGCAGCCGGGGACAGGGGATCTACAATGAGCAGTTCTTC
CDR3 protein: CASSRGQGIYNEQFF

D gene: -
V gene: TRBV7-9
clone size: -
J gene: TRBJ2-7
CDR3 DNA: TGTGCCAGCAGCTCCCTGTGGACGGCGGGCGCGGGGTACGAGCAGTACTTC
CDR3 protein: CASSSLWTAGAGYEQYF

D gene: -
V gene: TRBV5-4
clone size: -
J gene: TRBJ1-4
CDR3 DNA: TGTGCCAGCAGCTTGGCTACCGGGGCTAATGAAAAACTGTTTTTT
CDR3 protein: CASSLATGANEKLFF

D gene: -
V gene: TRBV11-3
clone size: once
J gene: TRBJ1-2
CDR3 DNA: TGTGCCAGCAGCTTAGGTCCTAGGAGTGGCGGCTACACCTTC
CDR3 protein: CASSLGPRSGGYTF

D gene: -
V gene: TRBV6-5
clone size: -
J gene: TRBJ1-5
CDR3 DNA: TGTGCCAGTGGGGCGGGGAGTGGCAATCAGCCCCAGCATTTT
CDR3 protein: CASGAGSGNQPQHF

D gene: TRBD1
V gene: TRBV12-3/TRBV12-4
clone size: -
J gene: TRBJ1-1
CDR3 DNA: TGTGCCAGCAGTCTTACAGGGGGCGGTGGAGCTTTCTTT
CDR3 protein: CASSLTGGGGAFF

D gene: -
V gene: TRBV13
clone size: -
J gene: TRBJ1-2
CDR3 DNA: TGTGCCAGCAGCCCCCAGGGGCGAGGCTATGGCTACACCTTC
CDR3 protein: CASSPQGRGYGYTF

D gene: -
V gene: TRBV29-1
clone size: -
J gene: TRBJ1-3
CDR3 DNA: TGCAGCGTTGAAGATGACCTCTCTGGAAACACCATATATTTT
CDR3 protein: CSVEDDLSGNTIYF

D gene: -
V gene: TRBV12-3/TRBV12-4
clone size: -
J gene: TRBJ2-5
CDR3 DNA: TGTGCCTGGGGGGTCGGAGAGACCCAGTACTTC
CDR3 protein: CAWGVGETQYF

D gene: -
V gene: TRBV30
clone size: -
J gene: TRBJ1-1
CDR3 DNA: TGTGCCTGGGGCGGGCCTGAAGCTTTCTTT
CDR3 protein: CAWGGPEAFF

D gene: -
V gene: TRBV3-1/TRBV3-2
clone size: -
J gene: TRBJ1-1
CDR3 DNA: TGTGCCAGCAGCCAAGGGCCAGGCCTCATGAACACTGAAGCTTTCTTT
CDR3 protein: CASSQGPGLMNTEAFF

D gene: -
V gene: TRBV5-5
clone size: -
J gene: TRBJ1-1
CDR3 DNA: TGTGCCAGCAGCTTTCGGGCAGAAAACACTGAAGCTTTCTTT
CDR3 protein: CASSFRAENTEAFF

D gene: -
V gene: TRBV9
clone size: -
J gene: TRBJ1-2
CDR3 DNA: TGTGCCAGCAGGGGGTTAGGGATCTATGGCTACACCTTC
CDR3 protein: CASRGLGIYGYTF

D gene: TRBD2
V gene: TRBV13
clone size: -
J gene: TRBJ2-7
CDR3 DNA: TGTGCCAGCAGCCAAGGACTAGCCCCCTACGAGCAGTACTTC
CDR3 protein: CASSQGLAPYEQYF

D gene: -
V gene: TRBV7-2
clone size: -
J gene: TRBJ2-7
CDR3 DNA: TGTGCCAGCAGCTTAGAAGGCCTCCCAGCCTACGAGCAGTACTTC
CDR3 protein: CASSLEGLPAYEQYF

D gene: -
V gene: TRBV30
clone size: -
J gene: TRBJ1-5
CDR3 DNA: TGTGCCTGGAGTGTAGAAGGGCCTCAGCCCCAGCATTTT
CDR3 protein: CAWSVEGPQPQHF

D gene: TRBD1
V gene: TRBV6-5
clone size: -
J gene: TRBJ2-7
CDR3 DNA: TGTGCCAGCAGTTACTCCACGGGACAGACCATTTACGAGCAGTACTTC
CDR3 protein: CASSYSTGQTIYEQYF

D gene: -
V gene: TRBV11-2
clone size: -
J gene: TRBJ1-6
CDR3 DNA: TGTGCCAGCAGCTTATCCGGGACAACATATAATTCACCCCTCCACTTT
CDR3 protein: CASSLSGTTYNSPLHF

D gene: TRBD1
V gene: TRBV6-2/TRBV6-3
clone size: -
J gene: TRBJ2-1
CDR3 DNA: TGTGCCAGCAGTTACTCCGGGACAGGGACCCCTCTTTCCTACAATGAGCAGTTCTTC
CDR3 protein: CASSYSGTGTPLSYNEQFF

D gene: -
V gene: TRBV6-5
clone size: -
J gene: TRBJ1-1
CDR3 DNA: TGTGCCAGCAGTTACTCGCGGGATGAAGCTTTCTTT
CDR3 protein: CASSYSRDEAFF

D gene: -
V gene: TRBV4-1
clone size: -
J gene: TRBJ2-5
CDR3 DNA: TGCGCCAGCAGCCAGGGACTCTCACAAGAGACCCAGTACTTC
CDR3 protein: CASSQGLSQETQYF

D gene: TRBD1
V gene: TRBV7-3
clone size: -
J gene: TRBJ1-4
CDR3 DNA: TGTGCCAGCAGCTTAACCGGGACAGGGAACGAAAAACTGTTTTTT
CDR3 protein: CASSLTGTGNEKLFF

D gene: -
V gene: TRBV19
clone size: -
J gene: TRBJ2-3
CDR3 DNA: TGTGCCAGTACCACTAGGGACCGACGCACAGATACGCAGTATTTT
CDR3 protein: CASTTRDRRTDTQYF

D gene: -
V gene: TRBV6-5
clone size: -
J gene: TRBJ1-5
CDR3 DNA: TGTGCCAGCAGTTACGTGGACGATCAGCCCCAGCATTTT
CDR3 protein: CASSYVDDQPQHF

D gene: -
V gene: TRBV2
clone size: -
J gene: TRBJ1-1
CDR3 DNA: TGTGCCAGCAGGGACCTGGAAGGGACTGAAGCTTTCTTT
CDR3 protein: CASRDLEGTEAFF

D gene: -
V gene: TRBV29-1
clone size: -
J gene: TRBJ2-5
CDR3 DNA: TGCAGCTCAATTAAGGGGGTTGGAGAGACCCAGTACTTC
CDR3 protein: CSSIKGVGETQYF

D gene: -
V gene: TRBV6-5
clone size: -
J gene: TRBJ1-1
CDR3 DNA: TGTGCCAGCAGTTACTCGGGCAGGGTGAACACTGAAGCTTTCTTT
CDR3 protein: CASSYSGRVNTEAFF

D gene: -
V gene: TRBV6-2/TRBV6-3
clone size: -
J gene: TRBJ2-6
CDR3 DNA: TGTGCCAGCAGTACAGGGTCTGGGGCCAACGTCCTGACTTTC
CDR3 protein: CASSTGSGANVLTF

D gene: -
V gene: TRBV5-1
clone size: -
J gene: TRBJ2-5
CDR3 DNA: TGCGCCAGCAGCTCCTCTCCCTCCTCCGGGGCACAAGAGACCCAGTACTTC
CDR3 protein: CASSSSPSSGAQETQYF

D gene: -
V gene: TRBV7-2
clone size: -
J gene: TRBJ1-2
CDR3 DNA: TGTGCCAGCAGTTCGCTGGGGACCGTCTATGGCTACACCTTC
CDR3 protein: CASSSLGTVYGYTF

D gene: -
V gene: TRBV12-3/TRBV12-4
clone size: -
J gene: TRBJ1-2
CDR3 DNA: TGTGCCAGCAGCCCGAGGCAGGACTATGGCTACACCTTC
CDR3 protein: CASSPRQDYGYTF

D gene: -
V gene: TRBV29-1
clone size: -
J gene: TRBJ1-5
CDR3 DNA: TGCAGCGTTGTAGGGATCAATAGCAATCAGCCCCAGCATTTT
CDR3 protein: CSVVGINSNQPQHF

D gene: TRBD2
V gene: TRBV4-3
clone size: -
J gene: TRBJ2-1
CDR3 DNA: TGCGCCAGCAGCCCCTATCCGGGAGGCAATGAGCAGTTCTTC
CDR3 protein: CASSPYPGGNEQFF

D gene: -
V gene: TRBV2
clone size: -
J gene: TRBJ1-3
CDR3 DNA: TGTGCCAGCAGCTTCTCTGGAAACACCATATATTTT
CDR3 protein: CASSFSGNTIYF

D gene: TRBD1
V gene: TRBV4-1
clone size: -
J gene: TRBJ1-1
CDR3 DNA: TGCGCCAGCAGCCAAGTCGGGACAGGAACACTGAACACTGAAGCTTTCTTT
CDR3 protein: CASSQVGTGTLNTEAFF

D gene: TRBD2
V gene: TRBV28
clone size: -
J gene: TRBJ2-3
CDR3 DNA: TGTGCCAGCGGAACGATGGGACTAGCGGGAACTTACACAGATACGCAGTATTTT
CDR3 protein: CASGTMGLAGTYTDTQYF

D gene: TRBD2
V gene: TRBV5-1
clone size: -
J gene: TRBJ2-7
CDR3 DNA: TGCGCCAGCAGGCGTGAGGGGACTAGCGGTTCCTACGAGCAGTACTTC
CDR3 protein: CASRREGTSGSYEQYF

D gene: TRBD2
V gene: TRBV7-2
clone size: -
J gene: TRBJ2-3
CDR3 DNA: TGTGCCAGCAGCCGGCTGTCGGGACTAGCGGGGAGCACAGATACGCAGTATTTT
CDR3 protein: CASSRLSGLAGSTDTQYF